This entry features one T cell receptor beta chain sequence. Germline CDR1 and CDR2: SGHDN and FVKESK. V gave up 3 bases and J gave up 11 bases; unmatched junction bases: 9. The CDR3 has 13 residues. This sample was taken from a study of blood T cell repertoires in COVID-19. Study-level background: Sites across the United States, Italy and Spain contributed samples from acute and convalescent COVID-19. The cDNA or gDNA used as material had been derived from T cells, B-cell-depleted T cells, or PBMCs.

Per the original methods: The authors estimated nucleated cell counts from reference gene primer amplification. Profiling relied on immunoSEQ multiplex PCR, and the TCRdb table lists in-frame clones only, not all of them. Clone size and the V and J calls come from that table; the DNA yielded D and trimming. This sample has about 150,000 clones; approximately 81% occur once, and the top ten carry 8.4%. The sequencing sample was made of peripheral blood. The sequence was obtained from a woman in her sixties or seventies with active or convalescent COVID-19. The rearrangement uses TRBV14 and TRBJ1-1, with 7 positions matching TRBD1. The DNA of the CDR3 is TGTGCCAGCAGCCAGAGCCGGGACAGAGGCGCTTTCTTT. Encoded protein: CASSQSRDRGAFF.